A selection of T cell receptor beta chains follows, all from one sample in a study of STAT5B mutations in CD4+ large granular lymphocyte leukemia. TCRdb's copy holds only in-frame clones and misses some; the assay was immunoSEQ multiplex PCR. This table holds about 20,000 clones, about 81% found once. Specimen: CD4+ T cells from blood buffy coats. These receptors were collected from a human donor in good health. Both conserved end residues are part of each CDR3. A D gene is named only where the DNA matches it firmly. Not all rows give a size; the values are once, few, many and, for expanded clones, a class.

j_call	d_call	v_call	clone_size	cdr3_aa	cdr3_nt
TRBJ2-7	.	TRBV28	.	CASLGGTGYEQYF	TGTGCCAGCCTGGGGGGGACAGGCTACGAGCAGTACTTC
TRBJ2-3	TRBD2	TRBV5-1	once	CASSLVPSGGARGADTQYF	TGCGCCAGCAGCTTGGTGCCTAGCGGGGGGGCCCGGGGAGCAGATACGCAGTATTTT
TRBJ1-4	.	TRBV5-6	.	CASSLGYGTNEKLFF	TGTGCCAGCAGCTTGGGTTACGGGACTAATGAAAAACTGTTTTTT
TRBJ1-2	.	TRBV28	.	CASSSPRGKHGYTF	TGTGCCAGCAGTTCTCCGCGAGGGAAACACGGCTACACCTTC
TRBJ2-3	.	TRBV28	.	CASRPARTTLDTQYF	TGTGCCAGCAGACCGGCCCGGACGACCTTGGATACGCAGTATTTT
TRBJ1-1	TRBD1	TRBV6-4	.	CARTGGRVNTEAFF	TGTGCCAGGACAGGGGGGAGGGTGAACACTGAAGCTTTCTTT
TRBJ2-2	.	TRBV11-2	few	CASSPGTLGTGELFF	TGTGCCAGCAGCCCCGGGACACTTGGCACCGGGGAGCTGTTTTTT
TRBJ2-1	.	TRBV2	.	CASTLGWNEQFF	TGTGCCAGCACCCTAGGTTGGAATGAGCAGTTCTTC
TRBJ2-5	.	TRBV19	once	CASSIGDGKYQETQYF	TGTGCCAGTAGTATAGGCGACGGGAAGTACCAAGAGACCCAGTACTTC
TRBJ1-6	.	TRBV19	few	CASNQWTDNNSPLHF	TGTGCCAGTAATCAGTGGACAGACAATAATTCACCCCTCCACTTT
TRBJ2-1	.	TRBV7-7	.	CASSNGATGSHEQFF	TGTGCCAGCAGCAACGGCGCAACAGGGAGCCATGAGCAGTTCTTC
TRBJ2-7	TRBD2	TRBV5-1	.	CASKRSGSGSPTYEQYF	TGCGCCAGCAAACGGTCCGGTAGCGGGAGCCCAACCTACGAGCAGTACTTC
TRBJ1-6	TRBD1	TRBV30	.	CAWNWGDRGSPLHF	TGTGCCTGGAACTGGGGGGACAGGGGTTCACCCCTCCACTTT
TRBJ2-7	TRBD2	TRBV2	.	CASTPWGLAGDEQYF	TGTGCCAGCACCCCGTGGGGGCTAGCGGGAGATGAGCAGTACTTC
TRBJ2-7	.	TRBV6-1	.	CASGRTTYEQYF	TGTGCCAGCGGTCGGACCACCTACGAGCAGTACTTC
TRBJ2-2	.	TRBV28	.	CASRRSIRNTGELFF	TGTGCCAGCAGAAGGAGTATACGAAACACCGGGGAGCTGTTTTTT